The next 3 T cell receptor beta chains were all read from a single sample in a study of blood T cell dynamics during melanoma immunotherapy (dated by TCRdb to 2018 to 2020). Libraries were constructed by the immunoSEQ multiplex PCR assay. The table was pulled from immuneACCESS by TCRdb, which kept in-frame rearrangements only. Such tables lose some clones; where checked, under half of the loss comes from unresolved V genes, and the rest has no known cause. The table for this sample lists approximately 100 clones; 88% of them were counted only once. The ten top clones hold approximately 14% of the sample. Explained via the paper, the time point label denotes: week 3, after first cycle of checkpoint inhibitor. The specimen comprised cell-free DNA from blood, sampled from a patient treated with checkpoint blockade. The cell subset or site label for this specimen denotes: plasma cell-free DNA. These receptors were obtained from a human donor with melanoma.

The rearrangement links TRBV7-9 to TRBJ1-4; a weak D match, TRBD1 (5 bases). V gave up 1 base and J gave up 4 bases, with 7 bases separating them. Germline V lookup: CDR1 SEHNR, CDR2 FQNEAQ (reference sequence). CDR3 length: 14 residues. CDR3 coding DNA: TGTGCCAGCAGCTTAGGGGGGTTTAATGAAAAACTGTTTTTT. This translates into CASSLGGFNEKLFF.

This chain joins TRBV7-8 and TRBJ2-1, with TRBD2 identical over 10 bases. The CDR3 consists of 18 residues. CDR1 and CDR2 from the germline V gene are SGHVS and FQNEAQ. Losses at the gene ends were 5 bases for V and 2 bases for J; bases not matched to a gene: 12. The DNA for the CDR3 is TGTGCCAGCAGCCTTAAAGCCAGAGCGGGAGGGCCCTACAATGAGCAGTTCTTC. This gives the protein CASSLKARAGGPYNEQFF.

The chain uses TRBV7-8 and TRBJ2-1; D unclear. The V and J ends lost 0 bases and 4 bases respectively, with 13 bases between them. CDR3 length equals 16 residues. Germline CDR1 SGHVS, CDR2 FQNEAQ. This CDR3 reads CASSLARRFSYNEQFF. The CDR3 bases are TGTGCCAGCAGCTTAGCGCGTCGGTTCAGTTACAATGAGCAGTTCTTC.